The clone carrying this TCR beta chain was seen ten or more times. Its specificity is not known. The data belong to a study of blood T cells in healthy people across ages. Study observations and caveats: When one million T cells were used, diversity estimates were thought to be underestimates.

PCR was performed a second time for about 7 to 11 cycles using a sample-barcoded 5' primer and a J-beta primer mix. Every sample gave at least 3 million paired-end reads containing CDR3. TCRdb reanalysed the 5' RACE reads using MiXCR and keeps one entry per CDR3 protein. The profile covers 750,000 to 950,000 distinct CDR3 sequences, with roughly 25% appearing a single time and 3% taken by the ten largest. Each of the donors had around 9 milliliters of peripheral blood drawn into EDTA-treated Vacutainer tubes. With V trimmed by 1 base and J by 7 bases, 10 bases remained unmatched. Germline V lookup: CDR1 SGHVS, CDR2 FQNEAQ. This CDR3 has 17 amino acids. The sample was also reused in another study, on T cells of mothers and their children. Per that paper: Related mother and child pairs showed slightly greater overlap (not significant) than unrelated pairs did.

The receptor was derived from a boy between 10 and 17 years old in good health. The rearrangement joins TRBV7-8 to TRBJ1-4; TRBD1 matches at 9 bases. The sequenced material came from blood. CDR3 sequence (DNA): TGTGCCAGCAGCTTAGGGGCTCCTGGGACAGGGCCTGAAAAACTGTTTTTT. Its translation is CASSLGAPGTGPEKLFF.